Listed below are T cell receptor beta chains from one sample, sequenced in a study of T cell changes during pregnancy in multiple sclerosis. The protocol was immunoSEQ multiplex PCR, while the TCRdb copy is restricted to in-frame clones and leaves out a portion. The repertoire has 30,000 to 45,000 clones, 80% to 95% of them found once; the top ten carry around an eighth. The sequencing here drew on CD8+ T cells from peripheral blood mononuclear cells, taken after pregnancy. The receptors derive from a female donor with multiple sclerosis, enrolled in a pregnancy study. The CDR3 runs from the conserved cysteine through the conserved F or W. The D gene is left open where the match is weak. Clone size appears in some rows only: once, few, many, or a class for an expanded clone.

D gene: -
J gene: TRBJ2-3
clone size: -
V gene: TRBV27
CDR3 DNA: TGTGCCAGCAGTGTGCCTTGGGCAGCCGATCGAACAGATACGCAGTATTTT
CDR3 protein: CASSVPWAADRTDTQYF

D gene: -
J gene: TRBJ2-1
clone size: -
V gene: TRBV7-9
CDR3 DNA: TGTGCCAGCAGCTTAGGGGGGCCCCCTTACAATGAGCAGTTCTTC
CDR3 protein: CASSLGGPPYNEQFF

D gene: TRBD2
J gene: TRBJ2-2
clone size: -
V gene: TRBV30
CDR3 DNA: TGTGCCTGGAGCATTGGGGGGGCCGGGGAGCTGTTTTTT
CDR3 protein: CAWSIGGAGELFF

D gene: -
J gene: TRBJ2-1
clone size: -
V gene: TRBV6-1
CDR3 DNA: TGTGCCAGCGGGTCGGGGGAGTCCTACAATGAGCAGTTCTTC
CDR3 protein: CASGSGESYNEQFF

D gene: -
J gene: TRBJ1-5
clone size: once
V gene: TRBV2
CDR3 DNA: TGTGCCAGCAGTGAAGGGCTGCTGCCCCAGCATTTT
CDR3 protein: CASSEGLLPQHF

D gene: TRBD1
J gene: TRBJ1-1
clone size: -
V gene: TRBV29-1
CDR3 DNA: TGCAGCGTTTACACAGGGGAGAGCACTGAAGCTTTCTTT
CDR3 protein: CSVYTGESTEAFF

D gene: -
J gene: TRBJ2-7
clone size: -
V gene: TRBV7-3
CDR3 DNA: TGTGCCAGCAGCTTCTCGGACGGAGGCTACGAGCAGTACTTC
CDR3 protein: CASSFSDGGYEQYF

D gene: -
J gene: TRBJ2-1
clone size: -
V gene: TRBV6-6
CDR3 DNA: TGTGCCAGCGAACAGGGGGGGGGCCTCAATGAGCAGTTCTTC
CDR3 protein: CASEQGGGLNEQFF

D gene: -
J gene: TRBJ1-4
clone size: -
V gene: TRBV4-1
CDR3 DNA: TGCGCCAGCAGCGCCCGAGGGAGTCTAGATGAAAAACTGTTTTTT
CDR3 protein: CASSARGSLDEKLFF

D gene: -
J gene: TRBJ2-1
clone size: -
V gene: TRBV7-8
CDR3 DNA: TGTGCCAGCAGCCGTTCCGGCACTGGCGGAGGTGAGCAGTTCTTC
CDR3 protein: CASSRSGTGGGEQFF

D gene: TRBD2
J gene: TRBJ2-7
clone size: -
V gene: TRBV14
CDR3 DNA: TGTGCCAGCAGCCACCCGGGACTAGCGGGAACCTACGAGCAGTACTTC
CDR3 protein: CASSHPGLAGTYEQYF

D gene: -
J gene: TRBJ2-2
clone size: -
V gene: TRBV27
CDR3 DNA: TGTGCCAGCAGTTTACTACAGGGAACCGGGGAGCTGTTTTTT
CDR3 protein: CASSLLQGTGELFF

D gene: TRBD1
J gene: TRBJ2-7
clone size: -
V gene: TRBV7-8
CDR3 DNA: TGTGCCAGCAGCTTAGCGGCCTTGACAGGGCTCTACGAGCAGTACTTC
CDR3 protein: CASSLAALTGLYEQYF

D gene: -
J gene: TRBJ1-1
clone size: -
V gene: TRBV30
CDR3 DNA: TGTGCCTGGAGTGTACCGGACTCTATGAACACTGAAGCTTTCTTT
CDR3 protein: CAWSVPDSMNTEAFF

D gene: -
J gene: TRBJ2-3
clone size: -
V gene: TRBV15
CDR3 DNA: TGTGCCACCAGCCAAGGGACAAGGACCACAGATACGCAGTATTTT
CDR3 protein: CATSQGTRTTDTQYF

D gene: -
J gene: TRBJ2-6
clone size: -
V gene: TRBV6-4
CDR3 DNA: TGTGCCAGCAGTGACCCGGACACTGGGGCCAACGTCCTGACTTTC
CDR3 protein: CASSDPDTGANVLTF

D gene: TRBD1
J gene: TRBJ1-1
clone size: once
V gene: TRBV9
CDR3 DNA: TGTGCCAGCAGCGTAGACCCGACAGGGTCCCACACTGAAGCTTTCTTT
CDR3 protein: CASSVDPTGSHTEAFF

D gene: TRBD2
J gene: TRBJ2-3
clone size: -
V gene: TRBV15
CDR3 DNA: TGTGCCACCAGCAGAGATAGCGGGGGGGCAGATACGCAGTATTTT
CDR3 protein: CATSRDSGGADTQYF

D gene: TRBD1
J gene: TRBJ1-1
clone size: -
V gene: TRBV4-1
CDR3 DNA: TGCGCCAGCAGTTTTGAGCCGGGACAGGGGGCTGGGGAAGCTTTCTTT
CDR3 protein: CASSFEPGQGAGEAFF

D gene: TRBD1
J gene: TRBJ1-2
clone size: once
V gene: TRBV7-8
CDR3 DNA: TGTGCCAGCAGCTCAGGGGGCCCCGGCTACACCTTC
CDR3 protein: CASSSGGPGYTF

D gene: TRBD1
J gene: TRBJ2-1
clone size: -
V gene: TRBV13
CDR3 DNA: TGTGCCAGCAGCTTAGTGGGACAGGGGGCGAATAATGAGCAGTTCTTC
CDR3 protein: CASSLVGQGANNEQFF

D gene: TRBD2
J gene: TRBJ2-4
clone size: -
V gene: TRBV4-1
CDR3 DNA: TGCGCCAGCAGCCAAGATAATCGGGGGGGGCACTCTGATTTC
CDR3 protein: CASSQDNRGGHSDF

D gene: -
J gene: TRBJ1-2
clone size: -
V gene: TRBV29-1
CDR3 DNA: TGCAGCGTTCGGGGGGGCAGGGGCATATCTAACTATGGCTACACCTTC
CDR3 protein: CSVRGGRGISNYGYTF

D gene: -
J gene: TRBJ2-1
clone size: -
V gene: TRBV27
CDR3 DNA: TGTGCCAGCAGCCCGAGGCGGGCCCCCTACAATGAGCAGTTCTTC
CDR3 protein: CASSPRRAPYNEQFF

D gene: TRBD1
J gene: TRBJ2-7
clone size: once
V gene: TRBV27
CDR3 DNA: TGTGCCAGCAGTTCGGGACGACAGGGATTCGCCTACGAGCAGTACTTC
CDR3 protein: CASSSGRQGFAYEQYF

D gene: TRBD1
J gene: TRBJ1-2
clone size: -
V gene: TRBV7-9
CDR3 DNA: TGTGCCAGCAGCTTAGTTGCCCGGACAGGGGCCACCGACACCTTC
CDR3 protein: CASSLVARTGATDTF

D gene: -
J gene: TRBJ1-1
clone size: -
V gene: TRBV27
CDR3 DNA: TGTGCCAGCAGTTTTGGAGCGAACACTGAAGCTTTCTTT
CDR3 protein: CASSFGANTEAFF

D gene: -
J gene: TRBJ2-7
clone size: -
V gene: TRBV28
CDR3 DNA: TGTGCCAGCAGTTTCCCTCGACAGGTGGCGAGGGTGAATACGTACGAGCAGTACTTC
CDR3 protein: CASSFPRQVARVNTYEQYF

D gene: TRBD2
J gene: TRBJ2-3
clone size: -
V gene: TRBV9
CDR3 DNA: TGTGCCAGCAGCGTAGCTAGCGGGGGGGGCACAGATACGCAGTATTTT
CDR3 protein: CASSVASGGGTDTQYF

D gene: TRBD1
J gene: TRBJ1-1
clone size: -
V gene: TRBV2
CDR3 DNA: TGTGCCAGCCGGATAGGACGACAGGGTAACACTGAAGCTTTCTTT
CDR3 protein: CASRIGRQGNTEAFF

D gene: TRBD1
J gene: TRBJ2-7
clone size: -
V gene: TRBV7-9
CDR3 DNA: TGTGCCAGCAGCCCGGGACAGCTCGAGCAGTACTTC
CDR3 protein: CASSPGQLEQYF

D gene: TRBD2
J gene: TRBJ2-1
clone size: -
V gene: TRBV14
CDR3 DNA: TGTGCCAGCAGCCAATTTAGCGGGCCCTATATCGAGCACAATGAGCAGTTCTTC
CDR3 protein: CASSQFSGPYIEHNEQFF

D gene: -
J gene: TRBJ1-1
clone size: -
V gene: TRBV2
CDR3 DNA: TGTGCCAGCAGTGAAGGAGTTTTGAACACTGAAGCTTTCTTT
CDR3 protein: CASSEGVLNTEAFF

D gene: -
J gene: TRBJ2-7
clone size: -
V gene: TRBV4-2
CDR3 DNA: TGTGCCAGCAGCCCCGAGCGTCGCAGCTCCTACGAGCAGTACTTC
CDR3 protein: CASSPERRSSYEQYF

D gene: TRBD2
J gene: TRBJ2-5
clone size: -
V gene: TRBV5-6
CDR3 DNA: TGTGCCAGCAGCTTGGGAGGGTCTAGCGGGGGGGAGACCCAGTACTTC
CDR3 protein: CASSLGGSSGGETQYF